This T cell receptor beta chain was sequenced during a study of cytomegalovirus exposure and HLA in healthy donors. General study points: Testing in vitro showed a few CMV-associated chains specific for CMV antigens. The authors enumerated around 150 TCR beta chains as linked to cytomegalovirus. A later analysis found that most CMV-associated TCR beta chains appeared HLA-restricted. It was assumed in the presence/absence analyses that sequencing depth was roughly uniform across donors.

Germline lookup yields CDR1 SGHTA and CDR2 FQGTGA. The CDR3 consists of 13 residues. Trimming removed 6 bases from V and 6 bases from J; junction bases left unmatched: 5. Note on this clone: Its antigen is unidentified.

The PCR made use of 60 Vbeta and 13 Jbeta primers. Assay used: immunoSEQ multiplex PCR; TCRdb lists only in-frame clones, some missing. The sample records some 75,000 clones, 60% to 85% being singletons. This receptor was taken from a man aged 18 to 35 in good health and CMV-seropositive. The chain joins TRBV7-3 to TRBJ2-5; TRBD1 agrees at 9 bases. Sequenced material: PBMCs. CDR3 coding DNA: TGTGCCAGCAGTTCGGGACAGGGTCAGACCCAGTACTTC. It yields the protein CASSSGQGQTQYF.